The 16 T cell receptor beta chains reported below all come from one sample, sequenced in a study of PD-L1 blockade in urothelial cancer. TCRdb's table, derived via immunoSEQ multiplex PCR, lists solely in-frame clones and lacks some. The repertoire holds 65,000 to 90,000 clones, with 84% as singletons. Time point denoted: pretreatment peripheral blood. Specimen: PBMCs, collected around atezolizumab (anti-PD-L1) treatment. The source is a woman in her 70s with urothelial cancer.

The chain combines TRBV29-1 with TRBJ1-1, with D possibly TRBD1 on 6 matching bases. Germline V gene sequence: CDR1 SQVTM, CDR2 ANQGSEA. Trimming removed 7 bases at V and 1 base at J, with 10 bases between. The CDR3 extends over 12 amino acids. This CDR3 reads CSAGGANTEAFF. CDR3 nucleotide sequence: TGCAGCGCTGGGGGGGCGAACACTGAAGCTTTCTTT.

This rearrangement joins TRBV19 to TRBJ2-7; tentative D call: TRBD1 (7 bases). Looked up from germline, CDR1 is LNHDA and CDR2 is SQIVND (reference sequence). The ends were cut back, 6 bases at V and 0 bases at J, with 15 bases in the middle. The CDR3 sequence is 15 residues long. CDR3 in amino acids: CASRKTGEASYEQYF. CDR3 bases: TGTGCCAGTAGAAAAACAGGGGAGGCCTCCTACGAGCAGTACTTC.

This chain connects TRBV5-1 to TRBJ1-2; TRBD1 agrees at 8 bases. Germline V gene data show CDR1 as SGHRS and CDR2 as YFSETQ. The J segment lost 0 bases and the V segment lost 4 bases, leaving 5 bases of the junction unmatched. This CDR3 has 15 residues. CDR3 loop: CASSIGQGPNYGYTF. The DNA for the CDR3 is TGCGCCAGCAGCATTGGACAGGGCCCTAACTATGGCTACACCTTC.

The chain uses TRBV4-1 and TRBJ2-1; 13 nucleotides agree with TRBD2. This CDR3 is 16 amino acids long. The J segment lost 2 bases and the V segment lost 4 bases, leaving 2 bases of the junction unmatched. The germline CDR1 and CDR2 sequences are MGHRA and YSYEKL. Written as DNA, the CDR3 is TGCGCCAGCAGCCGGGGGACTAGCGGGACCTACAATGAGCAGTTCTTC. This sequence encodes CASSRGTSGTYNEQFF.

This chain uses TRBV10-3 with TRBJ2-7; TRBD1 matches 7 bases. This CDR3 has 16 amino acids. The V segment lost 5 bases and the J segment 2 bases; nucleotides outside the gene matches: 12. Germline V gene lookup returns CDR1 ENHRY and CDR2 SYGVKD. CDR3 sequence reads: CAISPLSRTGTYEQYF. DNA for the CDR3: TGTGCCATCAGTCCCCTCTCAAGGACAGGAACCTACGAGCAGTACTTC.

The chain couples TRBV6-6 to TRBJ1-5; a weak D match, TRBD1 (5 bases). The germline V gene has CDR1 MNHNY and CDR2 SVGAGI (reference sequence). The CDR3 consists of 16 residues. Between the trimmed V and J ends, which lost 5 bases and 2 bases, there was a span of 16 bases. The CDR3 is CASSRPTAGRNQPQHF. DNA of the CDR3: TGTGCCAGCAGTCGCCCGACAGCAGGGCGCAATCAGCCCCAGCATTTT.

DNA of the CDR3: TGTGCCAGCAGTACGAGACAGGCTCCTAACTACGAGCAGTACTTC. Translating gives CASSTRQAPNYEQYF. The rearrangement joins TRBV28 to TRBJ2-7; a possible D gene is TRBD1 (6 bases). This CDR3 contains 15 residues. Trimming shortened V by 5 bases and J by 3 bases, and 17 bases separated the two germline ends. Germline V gene sequence: CDR1 MDHEN, CDR2 SYDVKM.

The V gene is TRBV5-4, the J gene TRBJ2-7; D possibly corresponds to TRBD1 (6 bases). This CDR3 has 15 amino acids. Germline V gene data show CDR1 as SGHNT and CDR2 as YYREEE (reference sequence). Trimming removed 2 bases from V and 2 bases from J, with 14 bases in between. The CDR3 DNA reads as TGTGCCAGCAGCTTCGACCAGGGGATCACCTACGAGCAGTACTTC. This sequence encodes CASSFDQGITYEQYF.

The chain has TRBV9 and TRBJ2-2; D is perhaps TRBD1 (6 bases). The ends were cut back, 4 bases at V and 3 bases at J, with 13 bases in the middle. This CDR3 spans 15 amino acids. CDR1 and CDR2 from the germline V gene are SGDLS and YYNGEE. DNA for the CDR3: TGTGCCAGCAGCTGGGCCGGGACATACACCGGGGAGCTGTTTTTT. The encoded protein is CASSWAGTYTGELFF.

The rearrangement uses TRBV19 and TRBJ2-5, with 8 bases identical to TRBD1. CDR1 is LNHDA, CDR2 SQIVND, per germline (reference sequence). CDR3 length: 15 amino acids. The V and J ends lost 3 bases and 5 bases, in that order; junction bases with no gene match: 8. CDR3 nucleotides: TGTGCCAGTAGTATCGGACAGGGTTTTTTCGAGACCCAGTACTTC. It yields the protein CASSIGQGFFETQYF.

The V and J genes are TRBV7-2 and TRBJ2-3, with unresolved D. CDR1 and CDR2 (germline): SGHTA, FQGNSA. The CDR3 is 12 amino acids. Trimming left V 5 bases short and J 6 bases short, with 9 bases between. Here the CDR3 reads CASSPRLDTQYF. CDR3 nucleotides: TGTGCCAGCAGCCCTCGGTTGGATACGCAGTATTTT.

The V call is TRBV4-1, the J call TRBJ2-7; 9 positions match TRBD1. V was clipped by 0 bases and J by 3 bases; unmatched bases: 6. The germline V gene has CDR1 MGHRA and CDR2 YSYEKL. The CDR3 totals 16 residues. CDR3 protein: CASSQEWGQGFYEQYF. Here the CDR3 DNA reads TGCGCCAGCAGCCAAGAATGGGGACAGGGATTCTACGAGCAGTACTTC.

The V call is TRBV4-2, the J call TRBJ2-7, with D perhaps TRBD2 (6 bases). V was clipped by 4 bases and J by 1 base, with 20 bases between them. The CDR3 is made up of 17 amino acids. Germline-derived CDR1 and CDR2 are LGHNA and YNFKEQ. Here the CDR3 reads CASSPLYLAVESYEQYF. The CDR3 DNA sequence: TGTGCCAGCAGCCCACTATACTTAGCGGTTGAGTCCTACGAGCAGTACTTC.

The rearrangement joins TRBV5-4 to TRBJ1-2; D perhaps matches TRBD1 (6 bases). V dropped 3 bases and J dropped 3 bases, with 9 bases sitting between them. CDR1 and CDR2 (germline): SGHNT, YYREEE (reference sequence). This CDR3 comprises 13 residues. In DNA, the CDR3 is TGTGCCAGCAGCTCCCAGGGGTACTATGGCTACACCTTC. Protein: CASSSQGYYGYTF.

In nucleotides, the CDR3 is TGTGCCACCTCCCTAGGGGAGGTCACTGAAGCTTTCTTT. It translates to CATSLGEVTEAFF. The chain couples TRBV15 to TRBJ1-1; TRBD1 might be the D (5 bases). CDR1 and CDR2 (germline): LNHNV, YYDKDF (reference sequence). This CDR3 is built from 13 residues. V was cut by 8 bases and J by 4 bases, with 14 bases left in between.

The sample holds many counts of this clone. V is TRBV4-1 and J is TRBJ2-7; 8 bases line up with TRBD1. V shed 0 bases and J 3 bases; nucleotides not matched to a gene: 7. The germline CDR1 and CDR2 sequences are MGHRA and YSYEKL. The CDR3 spans 16 residues. As DNA, the CDR3 is TGCGCCAGCAGCCAAGATGTGTGGACAGGGAACTACGAGCAGTACTTC. It codes for CASSQDVWTGNYEQYF.